A selection of T cell receptor beta chains follows, all from one sample in a study of identical twins. Each CDR3 protein gets one entry after TCRdb re-called the 5' RACE reads with MiXCR. This table holds some 500,000 distinct CDR3 sequences, roughly an eighth found once. This sample was also put to use in a study of yellow fever vaccine responses in identical twins.

Sequenced input: CD4+ T cells sorted from blood. The receptor source for this set is a young woman in good health. Each CDR3 is given without its conserved first and last residue.

j_call v_call cdr3_aa
TRBJ2-3 TRBV15 ATSRAKREGSDTQY
TRBJ1-2 TRBV18 ASSTLSGYGYT
TRBJ1-1 TRBV6-2/TRBV6-3 ASRGSRNTEAF
TRBJ2-1 TRBV28 ASSPGNRWFNEQF
TRBJ1-2 TRBV29-1 SVGDMGGYT
TRBJ1-1 TRBV7-9 ASSLIQGNTEAF
TRBJ1-1 TRBV6-1 ASRQAPVWPEAF
TRBJ2-3 TRBV20-1 SASLSGGLFTDTQY
TRBJ2-2 TRBV7-2 ASTLGQGGTGGELF
TRBJ1-1 TRBV5-1 ASSVTGYNTEAF
TRBJ1-1 TRBV4-2 ASSQVVYRMNTEAF
TRBJ2-1 TRBV9 ASSDLAGGRWF
TRBJ2-7 TRBV6-1 ASSSPGLAGLMPY
TRBJ2-5 TRBV20-1 SARDFAGDFETQY
TRBJ2-3 TRBV6-2/TRBV6-3 ASRKTSDTQY
TRBJ1-5 TRBV11-2 ASSLEGAYQPQH
TRBJ1-1 TRBV6-1 ASRSAGAATEAF
TRBJ2-7 TRBV27 ASTLGPGFEQY
TRBJ1-2 TRBV14 ASSQEGRQGGYT
TRBJ2-7 TRBV12-3/TRBV12-4 ASISAYEQY
TRBJ2-5 TRBV20-1 SARSLAGGQETQY
TRBJ1-2 TRBV7-9 ASSSQGNYGYT
TRBJ1-5 TRBV18 ASSPPGKGEQPQH
TRBJ2-7 TRBV7-8 ASSLVPSGGAEQY
TRBJ2-7 TRBV25-1 ASRSGTGLWSEQY
TRBJ2-6 TRBV11-2 ASSLLRGPLSGANVLT
TRBJ2-3 TRBV29-1 SVVGRGGRRGDTQY
TRBJ1-1 TRBV12-3/TRBV12-4 ASSFRRDTF
TRBJ2-7 TRBV5-1 ASSPAWDRGEQY
TRBJ2-5 TRBV20-1 SAILSTGEETQY
TRBJ2-7 TRBV28 ASRGKHASSYEQY
TRBJ2-4 TRBV18 ASSPQEGAAKNIQY
TRBJ2-7 TRBV9 ASSVAVAGYEQY
TRBJ2-2 TRBV4-2 ASSQDTGGNTGELF
TRBJ2-1 TRBV14 ASSQRGNEQF
TRBJ1-1 TRBV7-2 ASSLAAGENTEAF
TRBJ2-7 TRBV20-1 SATGDRSSYEQY
TRBJ2-1 TRBV4-1 ASSQVASGGAYSDEQF
TRBJ1-2 TRBV20-1 SAVDGENNYGYT
TRBJ2-4 TRBV7-9 ASVQGAGKNIQY
TRBJ2-7 TRBV7-9 ASSPDRDYEQY
TRBJ2-7 TRBV6-1 ASSEAGTGRSEQY
TRBJ2-3 TRBV5-6 ASSLVTTDTQY
TRBJ1-6 TRBV6-1 ASSEEVGLNSPLH
TRBJ2-4 TRBV18 ASSPQLQELAKNIQY
TRBJ2-6 TRBV25-1 ASSGSGANVLT
TRBJ2-7 TRBV30 AWSRVSQTYEQY
TRBJ2-6 TRBV30 AWSWGAGARSGANVLT
TRBJ2-2 TRBV5-6 ASSLSPILGTGELF
TRBJ2-2 TRBV2 ASSPLVPGQGRGTGELF
TRBJ1-6 TRBV12-3/TRBV12-4 ASSFASGSPLH
TRBJ1-1 TRBV6-6 ASMVLDEAF
TRBJ2-1 TRBV27 ASTSLASGYNEQF